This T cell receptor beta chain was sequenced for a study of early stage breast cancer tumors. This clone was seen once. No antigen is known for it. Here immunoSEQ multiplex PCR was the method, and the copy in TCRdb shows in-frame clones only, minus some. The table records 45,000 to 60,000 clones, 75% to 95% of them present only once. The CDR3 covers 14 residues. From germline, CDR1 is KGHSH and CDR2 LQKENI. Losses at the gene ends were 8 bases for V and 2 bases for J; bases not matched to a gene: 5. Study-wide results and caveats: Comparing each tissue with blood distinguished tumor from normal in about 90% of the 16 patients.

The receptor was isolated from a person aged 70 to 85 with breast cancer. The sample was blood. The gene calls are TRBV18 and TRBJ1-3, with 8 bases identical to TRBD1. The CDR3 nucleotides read TGTGCCAGCGCTACAGGGGGTACTGGAAACACCATATATTTT. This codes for CASATGGTGNTIYF.